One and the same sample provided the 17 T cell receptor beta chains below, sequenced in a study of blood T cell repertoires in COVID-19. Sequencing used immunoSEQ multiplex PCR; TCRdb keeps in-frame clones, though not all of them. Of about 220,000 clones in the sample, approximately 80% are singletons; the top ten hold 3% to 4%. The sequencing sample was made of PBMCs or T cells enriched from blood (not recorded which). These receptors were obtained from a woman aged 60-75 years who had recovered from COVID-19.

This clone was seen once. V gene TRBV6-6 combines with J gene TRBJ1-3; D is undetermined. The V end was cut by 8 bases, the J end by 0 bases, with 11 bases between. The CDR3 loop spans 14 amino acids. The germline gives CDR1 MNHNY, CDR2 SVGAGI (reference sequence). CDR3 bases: TGTGCCAGCGCCTCCTCCGGCTCTGGAAACACCATATATTTT. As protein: CASASSGSGNTIYF.

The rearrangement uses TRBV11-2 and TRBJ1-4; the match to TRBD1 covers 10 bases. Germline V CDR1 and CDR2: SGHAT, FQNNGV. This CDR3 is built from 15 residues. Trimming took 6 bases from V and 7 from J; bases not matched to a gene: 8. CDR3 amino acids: CASRWRDRGTEKLFF. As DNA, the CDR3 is TGTGCCAGCAGGTGGCGGGACAGGGGAACTGAAAAACTGTTTTTT. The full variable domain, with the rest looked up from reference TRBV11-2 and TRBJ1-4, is EAGVAQSPRYKIIEKRQSVAFWCNPISGHATLYWYQQILGQGPKLLIQFQNNGVVDDSQLPKDRFSAERLKGVDSTLKIQPAKLEDSAVYLCASRWRDRGTEKLFFGSGTQLSVL.

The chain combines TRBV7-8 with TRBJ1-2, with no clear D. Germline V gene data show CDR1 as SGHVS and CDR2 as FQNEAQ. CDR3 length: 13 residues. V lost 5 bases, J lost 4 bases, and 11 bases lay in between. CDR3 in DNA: TGTGCCAGCAGCCGAGGCTTTAGCTATGGCTACACCTTC. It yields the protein CASSRGFSYGYTF.

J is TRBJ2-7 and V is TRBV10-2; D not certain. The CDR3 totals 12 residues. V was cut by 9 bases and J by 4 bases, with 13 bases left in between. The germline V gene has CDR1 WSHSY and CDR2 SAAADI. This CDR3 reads CASLRPDYEQYF. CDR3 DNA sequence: TGCGCCAGTCTGCGGCCAGATTACGAGCAGTACTTC.

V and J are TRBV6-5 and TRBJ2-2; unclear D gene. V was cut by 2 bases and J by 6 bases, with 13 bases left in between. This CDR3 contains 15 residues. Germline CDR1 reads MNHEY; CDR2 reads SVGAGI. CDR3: CASSYRGASAGELFF. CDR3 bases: TGTGCCAGCAGTTACCGAGGAGCCTCGGCCGGGGAGCTGTTTTTT.

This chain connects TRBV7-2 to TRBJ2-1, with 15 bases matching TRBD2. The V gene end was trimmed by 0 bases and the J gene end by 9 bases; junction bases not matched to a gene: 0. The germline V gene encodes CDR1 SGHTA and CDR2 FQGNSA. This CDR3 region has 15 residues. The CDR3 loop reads CASSLAGLAGGEQFF. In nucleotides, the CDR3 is TGTGCCAGCAGCTTAGCGGGACTAGCGGGGGGTGAGCAGTTCTTC.

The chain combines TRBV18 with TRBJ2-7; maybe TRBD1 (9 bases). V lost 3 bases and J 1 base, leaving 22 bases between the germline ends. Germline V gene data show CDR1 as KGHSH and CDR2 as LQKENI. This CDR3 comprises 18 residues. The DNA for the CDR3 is TGTGCCAGCTCACCTACACAGGGGGCTGTAGCGGGGTCCTACGAGCAGTACTTC. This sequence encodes CASSPTQGAVAGSYEQYF.

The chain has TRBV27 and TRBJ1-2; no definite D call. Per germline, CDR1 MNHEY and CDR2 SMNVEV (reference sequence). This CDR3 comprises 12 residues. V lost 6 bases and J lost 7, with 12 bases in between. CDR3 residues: CASRETEPGYTF. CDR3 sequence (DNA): TGTGCCAGCAGGGAAACAGAACCTGGCTACACCTTC.

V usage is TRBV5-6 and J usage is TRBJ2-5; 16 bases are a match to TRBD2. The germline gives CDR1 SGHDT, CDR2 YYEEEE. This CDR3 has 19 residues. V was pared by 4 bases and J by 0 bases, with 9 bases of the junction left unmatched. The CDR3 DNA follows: TGTGCCAGCAGCGCTCACGGGACTAGCGGGGGGGAGTACCAAGAGACCCAGTACTTC. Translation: CASSAHGTSGGEYQETQYF.

CDR3 nucleotide sequence: TGTGCCAGTAGTTCGCAGACAGGGGAATACGAGCAGTACTTC. It yields the protein CASSSQTGEYEQYF. This sequence joins TRBV19 and TRBJ2-7; 8 nucleotides align to TRBD1. The CDR3 extends over 14 amino acids. The V gene's germline CDR1 is LNHDA and CDR2 SQIVND (reference sequence). V lost 5 bases to trimming and J lost 4 bases; unmatched junction nucleotides: 7.

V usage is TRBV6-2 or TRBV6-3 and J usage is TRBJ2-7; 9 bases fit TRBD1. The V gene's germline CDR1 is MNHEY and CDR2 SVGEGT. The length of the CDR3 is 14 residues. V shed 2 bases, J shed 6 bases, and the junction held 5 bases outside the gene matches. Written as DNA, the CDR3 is TGTGCCAGCAGTTACCCTACAGGGGGCACCGAGCAGTACTTC. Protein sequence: CASSYPTGGTEQYF.

The CDR3 DNA follows: TGCGCCAGCAGCTTGTACAACCAAGAGACCCAGTACTTC. Translation gives CASSLYNQETQYF. The rearrangement links TRBV5-1 to TRBJ2-5, with no clear D. Germline V CDR1 and CDR2: SGHRS, YFSETQ. The V and J ends lost 1 base and 0 bases respectively, with 4 bases between them. This CDR3 region has 13 residues.

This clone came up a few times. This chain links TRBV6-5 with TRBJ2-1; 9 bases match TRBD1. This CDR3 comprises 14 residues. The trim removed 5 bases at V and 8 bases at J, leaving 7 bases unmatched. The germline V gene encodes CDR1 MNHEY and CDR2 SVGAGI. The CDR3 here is CASSRDRETDEQFF. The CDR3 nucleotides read TGTGCCAGCAGTAGGGACAGGGAAACGGATGAGCAGTTCTTC.

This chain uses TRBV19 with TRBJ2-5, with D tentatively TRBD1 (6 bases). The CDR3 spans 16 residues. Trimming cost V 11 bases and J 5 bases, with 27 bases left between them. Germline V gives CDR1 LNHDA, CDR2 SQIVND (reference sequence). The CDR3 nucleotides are TGTGCCCCCCGATTGGACAGTCCCCCACCACAGGAGACCCAGTACTTC. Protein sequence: CAPRLDSPPPQETQYF.

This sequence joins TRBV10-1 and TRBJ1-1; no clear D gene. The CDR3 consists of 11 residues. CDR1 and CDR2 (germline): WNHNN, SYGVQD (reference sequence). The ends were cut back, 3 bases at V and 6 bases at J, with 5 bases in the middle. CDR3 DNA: TGCGCCAGCAGTGACTCCGCTGAAGCTTTCTTT. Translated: CASSDSAEAFF.

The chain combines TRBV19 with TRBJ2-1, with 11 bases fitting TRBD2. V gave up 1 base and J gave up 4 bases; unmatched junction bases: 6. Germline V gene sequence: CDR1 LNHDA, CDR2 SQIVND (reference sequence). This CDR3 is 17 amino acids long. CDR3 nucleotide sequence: TGTGCCAGTAGTATAGGTGGACTAGCGGGCAAGTACAATGAGCAGTTCTTC. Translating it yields CASSIGGLAGKYNEQFF.

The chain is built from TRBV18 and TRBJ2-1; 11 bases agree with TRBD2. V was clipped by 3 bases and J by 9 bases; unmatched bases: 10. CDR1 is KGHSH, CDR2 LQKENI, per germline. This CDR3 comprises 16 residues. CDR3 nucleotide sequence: TGTGCCAGCTCACCCCTAGCGGGAGGAGTACAGGTTGAGCAGTTCTTC. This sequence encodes CASSPLAGGVQVEQFF. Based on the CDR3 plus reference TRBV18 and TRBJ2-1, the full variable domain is NAGVMQNPRHLVRRRGQEARLRCSPMKGHSHVYWYRQLPEEGLKFMVYLQKENIIDESGMPKERFSAEFPKEGPSILRIQQVVRGDSAAYFCASSPLAGGVQVEQFFGPGTRLTVL.